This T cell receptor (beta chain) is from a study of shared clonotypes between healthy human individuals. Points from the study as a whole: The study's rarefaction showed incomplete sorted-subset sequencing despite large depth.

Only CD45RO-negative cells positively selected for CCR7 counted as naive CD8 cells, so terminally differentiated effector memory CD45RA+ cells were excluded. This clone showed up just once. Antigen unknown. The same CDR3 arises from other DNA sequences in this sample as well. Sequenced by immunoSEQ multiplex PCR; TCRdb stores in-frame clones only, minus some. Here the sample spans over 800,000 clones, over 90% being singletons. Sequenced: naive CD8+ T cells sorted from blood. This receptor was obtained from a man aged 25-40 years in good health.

The CDR3 here is CASSPGGYEQYF. The CDR3 DNA is TGTGCCAGCTCTCCAGGGGGCTACGAGCAGTACTTC. V gene TRBV18 combines with J gene TRBJ2-7; 7 bases map to TRBD1. The CDR3 totals 12 residues. With V trimmed by 6 bases and J by 3 bases, 2 bases remained unmatched. Germline V lookup: CDR1 KGHSH, CDR2 LQKENI.